The 13 T cell receptor beta chains below were found in one sample sequenced in a study of shared clonotypes between healthy human individuals. Repertoires were generated with immunoSEQ multiplex PCR, while TCRdb's copy carries only in-frame clones and drops some. The data hold approximately 1.1 million clones, with around 78% observed a single time. The sequencing input was memory CD4+ T cells from PBMCs. Stated subset: CD45RA-negative fraction. Source of these receptors: a man aged 18 to 30 in good health. Some clones in this sample may be carry-over from other donors' samples.

This clone was seen only a few times. The gene calls are TRBV7-8 and TRBJ2-7; TRBD2 might be the D (6 bases). The germline V gene encodes CDR1 SGHVS and CDR2 FQNEAQ. This CDR3 is built from 14 residues. Trimming shortened V by 3 bases and J by 5 bases, and 14 bases separated the two germline ends. In nucleotides, the CDR3 is TGTGCCAGCAGCTTCGGGGGAGGTCCCAACGAGCAGTACTTC. This gives the protein CASSFGGGPNEQYF.

The V call is TRBV6-6, the J call TRBJ1-1, with 9 bases matching TRBD1. The CDR3 is made up of 16 amino acids. CDR1 is MNHNY and CDR2 is SVGAGI in the germline V gene (reference sequence). The ends lost 5 bases at V and 5 bases at J; junction bases unmatched: 12. This chain's CDR3 is CASSARGQGRRTEAFF. CDR3 in DNA: TGTGCCAGCAGTGCCCGGGGACAGGGAAGGAGGACTGAAGCTTTCTTT.

Notes on this clone: At the DNA level, this CDR3 is encoded by other sequences in the same sample as well. The CDR3 protein is CASSFSGGNTGELFF. The CDR3 nucleotides read TGTGCCAGCAGCTTCAGCGGGGGCAACACCGGGGAGCTGTTTTTT. The chain links TRBV11-3 to TRBJ2-2; 8 bases agree with TRBD2. J was trimmed by 2 bases and V by 3 bases; bases with no gene match: 2. CDR3 length: 15 amino acids. The germline gives CDR1 SGHNT, CDR2 YENEEA.

Note on this clone: At one boundary the junction diverges from the germline segment, which might be a read error. The gene calls are TRBV15 and TRBJ2-1; D assignment may be TRBD1 or TRBD2 (5 bases each). The V gene's germline CDR1 is LNHNV and CDR2 YYDKDF (reference sequence). CDR3 length: 13 residues. The CDR3 is CATSRDLVPEGLF. The DNA for the CDR3 is TGTGCCACCAGCAGAGATCTCGTGCCAGAGGGGCTCTTC.

This clone came up once. The chain recombines TRBV4-3 with TRBJ1-5; D not certain. Trimming removed 1 base at V and 2 bases at J, with 3 bases between. This CDR3 spans 13 amino acids. Germline CDR1 LGHNA, CDR2 YSLEER. The chain's CDR3 is CASSQVRNQPQHF. The CDR3 nucleotides are TGCGCCAGCAGCCAAGTGCGCAATCAGCCCCAGCATTTT.

This clone was found once. The chain carries TRBV13 and TRBJ2-2; 7 positions match TRBD2. This CDR3 region has 16 residues. V shed 3 bases, J shed 4 bases, and the junction held 8 bases outside the gene matches. Germline CDR1 PRHDT, CDR2 FYEKMQ (reference sequence). The CDR3 sequence is CASSFYFRGSTGELFF. Here the CDR3 DNA reads TGTGCCAGCAGCTTTTACTTCCGCGGGAGCACCGGGGAGCTGTTTTTT.

The chain carries TRBV15 and TRBJ2-7; D not certain. V lost 1 base, J lost 5 bases, and 15 bases lay in between. The CDR3 runs to 15 residues. Germline V gene data show CDR1 as LNHNV and CDR2 as YYDKDF (reference sequence). CDR3 DNA: TGTGCCACCAGCAGAGGTGGCTTCGTGATCGACGAGCAGTACTTC. This encodes CATSRGGFVIDEQYF. The full variable domain, rest sourced from reference TRBV15 and TRBJ2-7, is DAMVIQNPRYQVTQFGKPVTLSCSQTLNHNVMYWYQQKSSQAPKLLFHYYDKDFNNEADTPDNFQSRRPNTSFCFLDIRSPGLGDTAMYLCATSRGGFVIDEQYFGPGTRLTVT.

The CDR3 spells CAIRTSGPIYEQYF. The CDR3 bases are TGTGCCATCAGAACTAGCGGGCCCATCTACGAGCAGTACTTC. The J gene is TRBJ2-7, the V gene TRBV10-3, with 9 bases lining up with TRBD2. CDR3 length equals 14 residues. Trimming took 6 bases from V and 3 from J; bases not matched to a gene: 6. The germline gives CDR1 ENHRY, CDR2 SYGVKD.

The rearrangement links TRBV7-3 to TRBJ2-1; D is ambiguous. The germline V gene encodes CDR1 SGHTA and CDR2 FQGTGA. Between the trimmed V and J ends, which lost 1 base and 8 bases, there was a span of 9 bases. The CDR3 runs to 13 residues. Here the CDR3 DNA reads TGTGCCAGCAGCTTAAATCTAGGCGATGAGCAGTTCTTC. It is translated as CASSLNLGDEQFF.

Turning to this clone: Sequence at one end of the junction differs from germline and may be a read error. The V and J genes are TRBV6-1 and TRBJ2-7, with 8 positions matching TRBD2. Germline CDR1 and CDR2: MNHNS and SASEGT. The CDR3 has 15 amino acids. The CDR3 region is CAISDSSGNSYEQYF. CDR3 coding DNA: TGTGCCATCAGTGACAGTAGCGGGAACTCCTACGAGCAGTACTTC.

The J gene is TRBJ2-7, the V gene TRBV27, with D unresolved. The V end was cut by 6 bases, the J end by 0 bases, with 15 bases between. The CDR3 has 15 residues. Germline CDR1 reads MNHEY; CDR2 reads SMNVEV (reference sequence). CDR3 nucleotides: TGTGCCAGCAGCTTCGACGTCTCTAGCTCCTACGAGCAGTACTTC. Translation gives CASSFDVSSSYEQYF.

The DNA of the CDR3 is TGTGCCAGCAGTGGGGCAGGGAGTAATGAAAAACTGTTTTTT. Translated: CASSGAGSNEKLFF. This chain joins TRBV27 and TRBJ1-4, with a tentative D call TRBD1 (5 bases). The V end lost 5 bases, the J end lost 4 bases, and 11 bases lay between the germline ends. CDR3 size: 14 residues. The germline V gene encodes CDR1 MNHEY and CDR2 SMNVEV (reference sequence).

The rearrangement links TRBV29-1 to TRBJ2-7; 8 bases align to TRBD1. In germline, CDR1 is SQVTM, CDR2 ANQGSEA. Germline trimming cut 7 bases from V and 3 bases from J; bases unmatched to any gene: 8. The CDR3 is 13 amino acids. Here the CDR3 DNA reads TGCAGCGCTGGACAGGGTAATAGCTACGAGCAGTACTTC. Its translation: CSAGQGNSYEQYF.